The 18 T cell receptor beta chains below come from one sample, sequenced in a study of blood T cell repertoires in COVID-19. The protocol was immunoSEQ multiplex PCR, while the TCRdb copy is restricted to in-frame clones and leaves out a portion. The sample lists some 390,000 clones, roughly nine tenths occurring once. Specimen: PBMCs or T cells enriched from blood (not recorded which). The receptors stem from a man aged 25 to 40 who had recovered from COVID-19.

This clone turned up a few times. The chain recombines TRBV25-1 with TRBJ1-1; a possible D gene is TRBD1 (6 bases). The CDR3 loop spans 14 amino acids. The germline V and J ends were trimmed by 5 bases and 5 bases, with 15 bases remaining between them. In germline, CDR1 is MGHDK, CDR2 SYGVNS. CDR3 loop: CASSQQGRETEAFF. In DNA, the CDR3 is TGTGCCAGCAGTCAACAGGGAAGGGAGACTGAAGCTTTCTTT.

The rearrangement joins TRBV27 to TRBJ2-3, with 11 nucleotides matching TRBD2. This CDR3 contains 15 residues. Germline V gene data show CDR1 as MNHEY and CDR2 as SMNVEV (reference sequence). J lost 3 bases, V lost 7 bases, and 6 bases had no gene match. CDR3 bases: TGTGCCAGCAAAGAGGGACTAGCGGTTACAGATACGCAGTATTTT. Protein product: CASKEGLAVTDTQYF.

This chain uses TRBV5-1 with TRBJ2-5, with D unclear. The germline gives CDR1 SGHRS, CDR2 YFSETQ. The CDR3 is made up of 12 amino acids. The V end lost 2 bases, the J end lost 2 bases, and 4 bases lay between the germline ends. CDR3 amino acids: CASSFLQETQYF. The CDR3 DNA reads TGCGCCAGCAGCTTCCTACAAGAGACCCAGTACTTC.

This chain links TRBV11-2 with TRBJ1-1; D is unclear. V lost 0 bases to trimming and J lost 4 bases, with 6 bases between them. Germline V lookup: CDR1 SGHAT, CDR2 FQNNGV. There are 13 residues in the CDR3. The CDR3 loop reads CASSLEYITEAFF. The CDR3 DNA is TGTGCCAGCAGCTTAGAATACATCACTGAAGCTTTCTTT.

This clone was detected once. CDR3 region: CASTVGGQETQYF. CDR3 nucleotide sequence: TGTGCCAGCACCGTGGGGGGGCAAGAGACCCAGTACTTC. V usage is TRBV12-3 or TRBV12-4 and J usage is TRBJ2-5, with 7 bases aligning to TRBD2. The J segment lost 2 bases and the V segment lost 7 bases, leaving 4 bases of the junction unmatched. The CDR3 is 13 amino acids.

The gene calls are TRBV19 and TRBJ1-5; TRBD1 aligns across 8 bases. The CDR3 runs to 14 residues. Germline CDR1 and CDR2: LNHDA and SQIVND (reference sequence). Trimming at V came to 8 bases and at J to 4 bases, leaving 7 bases not matched to a gene. CDR3 region: CASATGQENQPQHF. The DNA for the CDR3 is TGTGCCAGTGCTACGGGACAGGAAAATCAGCCCCAGCATTTT.

This chain connects TRBV3-1 (or the pseudogene TRBV3-2) to TRBJ2-5; D not resolved. From germline, CDR1 is LGHDT and CDR2 YNNKEL (reference sequence). The CDR3 totals 14 residues. V was trimmed by 2 bases and J by 3 bases, leaving 10 bases between them. In nucleotides, the CDR3 is TGTGCCAGCAGCCAACGTCGTCAGGAAGAGACCCAGTACTTC. Its translation: CASSQRRQEETQYF.

This clone occurred once. This may stem from a read error, because a much larger clone lies one nucleotide away. The genes are TRBV7-8 and TRBJ1-1, with 7 bases fitting TRBD1. After removal of 4 bases from V and 1 base from J, the junction contained 3 bases not matched to a gene. The CDR3 length is 14 residues. CDR1 and CDR2 (germline): SGHVS, FQNEAQ. The CDR3 sequence: CASSSRTGNTEAFF. CDR3 DNA sequence: TGTGCCAGCAGCTCCCGGACAGGGAACACTGAAGCTTTCTTT.

The chain links TRBV7-9 to TRBJ2-1; 10 nucleotides agree with TRBD2. Germline assignment: CDR1 SEHNR and CDR2 FQNEAQ (reference sequence). The V gene end was trimmed by 1 base and the J gene end by 3 bases; junction bases not matched to a gene: 3. The CDR3 has 16 amino acids. The CDR3 region is CASSLEGLALYNEQFF. As DNA, the CDR3 is TGTGCCAGCAGCTTAGAGGGACTAGCGCTCTACAATGAGCAGTTCTTC.

The V call is TRBV5-1, the J call TRBJ2-2; 7 bases are a match to TRBD1. V shed 4 bases and J 1 base; nucleotides not matched to a gene: 4. Germline loops: CDR1 SGHRS, CDR2 YFSETQ. This CDR3 is built from 15 residues. The DNA of the CDR3 is TGCGCCAGCAGCACGAGGACAGGGAACACCGGGGAGCTGTTTTTT. Its translation is CASSTRTGNTGELFF. The variable domain in full, completed from reference TRBV5-1 and TRBJ2-2, reads KAGVTQTPRYLIKTRGQQVTLSCSPISGHRSVSWYQQTPGQGLQFLFEYFSETQRNKGNFPGRFSGRQFSNSRSEMNVSTLELGDSALYLCASSTRTGNTGELFFGEGSRLTVL.

The chain is built from TRBV12-3 or TRBV12-4 and TRBJ1-1; tentative D call: TRBD1 (5 bases). The length of the CDR3 is 13 residues. V lost 6 bases and J lost 5, with 13 bases in between. The CDR3 DNA reads TGTGCCAGCAGCGGAGGGGTGTCGACTGAAGCTTTCTTT. Translation gives CASSGGVSTEAFF.

The CDR3 DNA follows: TGTGCCAGCAGCTTAGATTGGACAGATCGCTATGGCTACACCTTC. Its protein is CASSLDWTDRYGYTF. This rearrangement joins TRBV7-2 to TRBJ1-2; the D gene is possibly TRBD1 (6 bases). Germline V gene sequence: CDR1 SGHTA, CDR2 FQGNSA. V was trimmed by 1 base and J by 4 bases, leaving 13 bases between them. The length of the CDR3 is 15 residues.

V and J are TRBV12-3 or TRBV12-4 and TRBJ2-1, with 8 bases identical to TRBD2. The CDR3 sequence is 13 residues long. The V gene end was trimmed by 5 bases and the J gene end by 9 bases; junction bases not matched to a gene: 6. CDR3 amino acids: CASSPGTSSEQFF. In nucleotides, the CDR3 is TGTGCCAGCAGTCCGGGGACTAGTAGTGAGCAGTTCTTC.

The chain links TRBV10-3 to TRBJ1-5; no reliable D call. The V gene lost 7 bases and the J gene lost 0 bases, with 7 bases spanning the gap. This CDR3 is 13 amino acids long. Germline V CDR1 and CDR2: ENHRY, SYGVKD. The CDR3 DNA reads as TGTGCCATCACTCAGGATAGCAATCAGCCCCAGCATTTT. Protein product: CAITQDSNQPQHF.

The chain joins TRBV5-4 to TRBJ2-7; a weak D match, TRBD1 (6 bases). V was trimmed by 3 bases and J by 7 bases, leaving 23 bases between them. The CDR3 extends over 16 amino acids. Germline V gives CDR1 SGHNT, CDR2 YYREEE (reference sequence). The chain's CDR3 is CASSSPPAGVEGEQYF. The CDR3 DNA is TGTGCCAGCAGCTCACCCCCGGCAGGGGTGGAAGGAGAGCAGTACTTC. The full variable domain, with the rest looked up from reference TRBV5-4 and TRBJ2-7, is ETGVTQSPTHLIKTRGQQVTLRCSSQSGHNTVSWYQQALGQGPQFIFQYYREEENGRGNFPPRFSGLQFPNYSSELNVNALELDDSALYLCASSSPPAGVEGEQYFGPGTRLTVT.

The chain recombines TRBV30 with TRBJ1-5, with 7 bases identical to TRBD1. Losses at the gene ends were 3 bases for V and 5 bases for J; bases not matched to a gene: 7. The CDR3 totals 14 residues. CDR1 is GTSNPN, CDR2 SVGIG, per germline (reference sequence). CDR3 in amino acids: CAWRGPGTDQPQHF. The CDR3 coding sequence is TGTGCCTGGAGGGGCCCGGGGACAGATCAGCCCCAGCATTTT.

V and J are TRBV5-1 and TRBJ2-7; D ambiguous. There are 14 residues in the CDR3. Trimming left V 0 bases short and J 2 bases short, with 9 bases between. The germline V gene has CDR1 SGHRS and CDR2 YFSETQ. CDR3 loop: CASSLASAAYEQYF. In nucleotides, the CDR3 is TGCGCCAGCAGCTTGGCCAGCGCAGCCTACGAGCAGTACTTC.

In its sample, this clone was seen once. This chain uses TRBV5-1 with TRBJ2-2; a weak D match, TRBD2 (5 bases). The CDR3 is made up of 17 amino acids. Looked up from germline, CDR1 is SGHRS and CDR2 is YFSETQ. The V gene lost 0 bases and the J gene lost 5 bases, with 17 bases spanning the gap. The CDR3 nucleotides read TGCGCCAGCAGCTTGGCCTCTGGACGGCGGGTTACCGGGGAGCTGTTTTTT. This encodes CASSLASGRRVTGELFF. Combining the CDR3 with reference TRBV5-1 and TRBJ2-2 gives the whole variable domain KAGVTQTPRYLIKTRGQQVTLSCSPISGHRSVSWYQQTPGQGLQFLFEYFSETQRNKGNFPGRFSGRQFSNSRSEMNVSTLELGDSALYLCASSLASGRRVTGELFFGEGSRLTVL.